The 27 T cell receptor beta chains below all came from one sample that was sequenced in a study of control samples from healthy donors and cancer patients. Produced via immunoSEQ multiplex PCR; TCRdb's table is partial and in-frame only. The sample lists about 110,000 clones; around 80% were seen once. Material for sequencing was blood. These receptor sequences come from a man between 18 and 29 years old in good health.

The chain has TRBV14 and TRBJ2-3; TRBD2 is a possible D gene (7 bases). Germline assignment: CDR1 SGHDN and CDR2 FVKESK. This CDR3 is 17 amino acids long. Between the trimmed V and J ends, which lost 0 bases and 4 bases, there was a span of 17 bases. Here the CDR3 DNA reads TGTGCCAGCAGCCAAGATAAGGGGGGGACGCGATCAGATACGCAGTATTTT. It codes for CASSQDKGGTRSDTQYF.

This clone has more than one count but fewer than ten. The chain has TRBV10-2 and TRBJ2-5, with 9 bases identical to TRBD2. The CDR3 is 18 residues long. The V and J ends lost 8 bases and 2 bases, in that order; junction bases with no gene match: 18. Germline CDR1 WSHSY, CDR2 SAAADI. The CDR3 loop reads CASSNRISGTSRQETQYF. In DNA, the CDR3 is TGCGCCAGCTCGAACCGAATATCCGGGACTAGCAGGCAAGAGACCCAGTACTTC.

V gene TRBV6-5 combines with J gene TRBJ2-3; 7 nucleotides line up with TRBD1. This CDR3 has 15 amino acids. Losses at the gene ends were 5 bases for V and 3 bases for J; bases not matched to a gene: 8. Per the germline V gene, CDR1 is MNHEY and CDR2 is SVGAGI. The CDR3 region is CASSRRTGGTDTQYF. CDR3 in DNA: TGTGCCAGCAGTCGACGGACAGGTGGAACAGATACGCAGTATTTT.

The chain has TRBV14 and TRBJ2-3, with TRBD2 as a possible D gene (5 bases). With 1 base removed from V and 6 bases from J, the gap between germline ends came to 8 bases. CDR3 size: 13 residues. Germline loops: CDR1 SGHDN, CDR2 FVKESK. CDR3 sequence reads: CASSQGLADTQYF. CDR3 coding DNA: TGTGCCAGCAGCCAAGGTTTAGCGGATACGCAGTATTTT.

V is TRBV10-1 and J is TRBJ1-1; 10 nucleotides line up with TRBD1. The CDR3 is 15 residues long. V lost 6 bases, J lost 3 bases, and 7 bases stayed unmatched. Germline V lookup: CDR1 WNHNN, CDR2 SYGVQD (reference sequence). In nucleotides, the CDR3 is TGCGCCAGCAGCCAAGCCGGGACAGGGGACACTGAAGCTTTCTTT. Protein product: CASSQAGTGDTEAFF.

DNA of the CDR3: TGTGCCAGCAGCTATACAGGGGGTCCTAGCTACGAGCAGTACTTC. This encodes CASSYTGGPSYEQYF. This sequence joins TRBV6-5 and TRBJ2-7; 8 bases agree with TRBD1. CDR1 MNHEY and CDR2 SVGAGI come from the germline V gene. The CDR3 has 15 amino acids. The ends lost 6 bases at V and 3 bases at J; junction bases unmatched: 10.

V usage is TRBV2 and J usage is TRBJ2-7; D possibly matches TRBD1 or TRBD2 (5 bases each). The CDR3 is made up of 14 amino acids. Trimming cost V 5 bases and J 2 bases, with 13 bases left between them. The V gene's germline CDR1 is SNHLY and CDR2 FYNNEI. The DNA for the CDR3 is TGTGCCAGCAGTTGGAAGGGGACCCCCTACGAGCAGTACGTC. This sequence encodes CASSWKGTPYEQYV.

This clone was detected a few times. The V gene is TRBV5-1, the J gene TRBJ2-7; a weak D match, TRBD1 (5 bases). The V end was cut by 0 bases, the J end by 1 base, with 11 bases between. The germline CDR1 and CDR2 sequences are SGHRS and YFSETQ. This CDR3 region has 15 residues. CDR3 amino acids: CASSLEAGLSYEQYF. The CDR3 DNA reads as TGCGCCAGCAGCTTGGAAGCAGGGTTGTCCTACGAGCAGTACTTC.

CDR3 region: CASSQALQGRSYEKLFF. CDR3 DNA: TGCGCCAGCAGCCAAGCGTTACAGGGGCGATCCTATGAAAAACTGTTTTTT. This rearrangement joins TRBV4-3 to TRBJ1-4, with TRBD1 matching over 7 bases. CDR3 length: 17 amino acids. Germline V lookup: CDR1 LGHNA, CDR2 YSLEER. With 1 base clipped from V and 6 bases from J, the junction kept 11 bases outside the gene matches.

A few counts support this clone. This rearrangement joins TRBV29-1 to TRBJ2-7, with TRBD1 as a possible D gene (6 bases). Trimming cost V 4 bases and J 2 bases, with 12 bases left between them. CDR1 SQVTM and CDR2 ANQGSEA come from the germline V gene. This CDR3 is built from 13 residues. The CDR3 DNA is TGCAGCGTTGCCGTGGGGGCAGCCTACGAGCAGTACTTC. This translates into CSVAVGAAYEQYF.

The CDR3 DNA is TGTGCCAGCAGTAAAGGGACAGCTTCCCAAGAGACCCAGTACTTC. Protein sequence: CASSKGTASQETQYF. This chain links TRBV6-6 with TRBJ2-5, with TRBD1 matching over 7 bases. The V and J ends lost 5 bases and 1 base, in that order; junction bases with no gene match: 7. The CDR3 is made up of 15 amino acids. Germline values: CDR1 MNHNY, CDR2 SVGAGI (reference sequence).

V usage is TRBV21-1 and J usage is TRBJ2-7. TRBV21-1 is a documented pseudogene. There are 18 residues in the CDR3. The CDR3 DNA reads as TGTGCCAGCAGCAAAGCGTTGGGGGTCCAAATGAGCTCCTACGAGCAGTACGTC. Amino acids: CASSKALGVQMSSYEQYV.

The gene calls are TRBV3-1 (or the pseudogene TRBV3-2) and TRBJ1-5; D gene unclear. From germline, CDR1 is LGHDT and CDR2 YNNKEL (reference sequence). The CDR3 covers 15 residues. With 0 bases removed from V and 2 bases from J, the gap between germline ends came to 8 bases. CDR3 sequence: CASSQENSRNQPQHF. Written as DNA, the CDR3 is TGTGCCAGCAGCCAAGAAAACAGCCGCAATCAGCCCCAGCATTTT.

This clone was found many times. The CDR3 loop is CASKLGGTQAYEQYV. The CDR3 DNA follows: TGTGCCAGCAAGTTGGGGGGGACGCAAGCCTACGAGCAGTACGTC. The J gene is TRBJ2-7, the V gene TRBV2; TRBD2 matches at 7 bases. V trimming: 7 bases; J trimming: 2 bases; junction bases outside the gene matches: 11. Looked up from germline, CDR1 is SNHLY and CDR2 is FYNNEI. The CDR3 sequence is 15 residues long.

This chain joins TRBV21-1 and TRBJ2-7; the tabulated D call, TRBD2, remains unverified against the DNA. TRBV21-1 is a documented pseudogene. The CDR3 is 13 amino acids. CDR3 sequence: CASSKVGGDEQYV. The DNA of the CDR3 is TGTGCCAGCAGCAAAGTGGGGGGGGACGAGCAGTACGTC.

The V gene is TRBV9, the J gene TRBJ2-7; 10 bases map to TRBD1. This CDR3 contains 16 residues. The ends lost 0 bases at V and 2 bases at J; junction bases unmatched: 5. Looked up from germline, CDR1 is SGDLS and CDR2 is YYNGEE. The CDR3 here is CASSVGVGTGAYEQYF. For the CDR3, the DNA is TGTGCCAGCAGCGTAGGTGTTGGGACAGGGGCCTACGAGCAGTACTTC.

The chain joins TRBV25-1 to TRBJ1-1, with unresolved D. The V gene's germline CDR1 is MGHDK and CDR2 SYGVNS. The CDR3 is 15 amino acids. V lost 2 bases to trimming and J lost 1 base, with 11 bases between them. The CDR3 coding sequence is TGTGCCAGCAGTGAAGGGGTGGGAACGAACACTGAAGCTTTCTTT. Encoded protein: CASSEGVGTNTEAFF.

This rearrangement joins TRBV30 to TRBJ2-7; 8 bases map to TRBD2. CDR3 length: 13 residues. From germline, CDR1 is GTSNPN and CDR2 SVGIG (reference sequence). The V gene end was trimmed by 4 bases and the J gene end by 6 bases; junction bases not matched to a gene: 8. The CDR3 bases are TGTGCCTGGATAGCGGGGAAAGCGTCCGAGCAGTACTTC. It translates to CAWIAGKASEQYF.

This clone came up once. The rearrangement joins TRBV6-5 to TRBJ1-2; TRBD1 might be the D (6 bases). CDR1 and CDR2 (germline): MNHEY, SVGAGI. Trimming took 6 bases from V and 4 from J, leaving 18 bases between them. This CDR3 has 15 residues. CDR3 in DNA: TGTGCCAGCAGGGACAGCCCGGACCCTATCTATGGCTACACCTTC. It is translated as CASRDSPDPIYGYTF.

This chain uses TRBV28 with TRBJ2-7; D is undetermined. This CDR3 spans 14 amino acids. Per the germline V gene, CDR1 is MDHEN and CDR2 is SYDVKM. The V end lost 3 bases, the J end lost 6 bases, and 15 bases lay between the germline ends. CDR3 coding DNA: TGTGCCAGCAGTTTTTTAGACCTTCTCTCCGAGCAGTACTTC. As protein: CASSFLDLLSEQYF.

The chain is built from TRBV6-5 and TRBJ1-1, with a tentative D call TRBD1 (6 bases). The V gene lost 2 bases and the J gene lost 1 base, with 11 bases spanning the gap. CDR3 size: 15 residues. Germline loops: CDR1 MNHEY, CDR2 SVGAGI. The CDR3: CASSYGNRANTEAFF. The CDR3 region has the DNA TGTGCCAGCAGTTACGGGAACAGGGCGAACACTGAAGCTTTCTTT.

This clone was found once. The chain combines TRBV10-3 with TRBJ2-1; 7 bases agree with TRBD2. CDR1 is ENHRY, CDR2 SYGVKD, per germline. The ends lost 6 bases at V and 5 bases at J; junction bases unmatched: 4. This CDR3 region has 13 residues. For the CDR3, the DNA is TGTGCCATCAGCGGGGAGGGCCACAATGAGCAGTTCTTC. Translated: CAISGEGHNEQFF.

The chain carries TRBV3-1 (or the pseudogene TRBV3-2) and TRBJ2-7; 10 bases align to TRBD2. J gave up 3 bases and V 4 bases, and 6 bases lay outside the gene matches. The CDR3 contains 15 residues. Germline assignment: CDR1 LGHDT and CDR2 YNNKEL (reference sequence). CDR3 bases: TGTGCCAGCAGCCCCCAACTAGCGGGGCACTACGAGCAGTACTTC. Its translation is CASSPQLAGHYEQYF.

This chain connects TRBV5-4 to TRBJ2-1, with D unresolved. Per germline, CDR1 SGHNT and CDR2 YYREEE (reference sequence). The CDR3 is 13 residues long. V dropped 4 bases and J dropped 7 bases, with 12 bases sitting between them. CDR3 nucleotide sequence: TGTGCCAGCAGCCTGCTAGACGGGAATGAGCAGTTCTTC. Translated: CASSLLDGNEQFF.

The rearrangement uses TRBV9 and TRBJ1-1; D possibly corresponds to TRBD1 (6 bases). The germline V and J ends were trimmed by 2 bases and 0 bases, with 11 bases remaining between them. Germline values: CDR1 SGDLS, CDR2 YYNGEE. The CDR3 totals 15 residues. The CDR3, as DNA: TGTGCCAGCAGCGTCGACAGACAGGTGAACACTGAAGCTTTCTTT. This codes for CASSVDRQVNTEAFF.

V gene TRBV7-9 combines with J gene TRBJ2-2; 9 nucleotides align to TRBD1. Germline V CDR1 and CDR2: SEHNR, FQNEAQ (reference sequence). The CDR3 has 16 residues. With 5 bases clipped from V and 2 bases from J, the junction kept 6 bases outside the gene matches. The CDR3 here is CASSPRQGENTGELFF. The CDR3 DNA reads as TGTGCCAGCAGCCCCAGACAGGGGGAAAACACCGGGGAGCTGTTTTTT.

The chain carries TRBV30 and TRBJ1-6; no reliable D call. Trimming cost V 2 bases and J 1 base, with 9 bases left between them. Germline CDR1 and CDR2: GTSNPN and SVGIG (reference sequence). The CDR3 runs 15 residues. CDR3: CAWSSSASYNSPLHF. CDR3 coding DNA: TGTGCCTGGAGTTCTTCAGCTTCCTATAATTCACCCCTCCACTTT.